A selection of T cell receptor beta chains follows, all from one sample in a study of early T cells in non-severe SARS-CoV-2 infection. TCRdb re-derived calls from the 5' RACE reads in MiXCR, one entry per CDR3 protein. The sample records roughly 67,000 distinct CDR3 sequences, 9.5% to 15% being singletons. Sequenced input: whole blood. All receptors come from an adult who was a healthcare worker with PCR-confirmed SARS-CoV-2 infection or an uninfected control (not recorded which). CDR3s include the opening cysteine and the closing phenylalanine or tryptophan. D genes are given only for firm matches. Only some rows state a clone size, as once, few, many or a class for expanded clones.

j_call v_call d_call clone_size cdr3_length cdr3_aa cdr3_nt
TRBJ1-6 TRBV10-3 . many 17 CAISESILLGRNSPLHF TGTGCCATCAGTGAGTCGATACTACTCGGACGGAATTCACCCCTCCACTTT
TRBJ2-6 TRBV11-2 TRBD2 many 15 CASSLRGAGANVLTF TGTGCCAGCAGCTTACGGGGGGCTGGGGCCAACGTCCTGACTTTC
TRBJ2-7 TRBV15 TRBD1 many 14 CATSNRDRGYEQYF TGTGCCACCAGCAACCGGGACAGGGGCTACGAGCAGTACTTC
TRBJ2-5 TRBV5-1 . few 14 CASSLGVRGGTQYF TGCGCCAGCAGCTTGGGAGTTCGGGGCGGGACCCAGTACTTC
TRBJ2-3 TRBV10-3 . many 14 CAINGDSPPDTQYF TGTGCCATCAATGGCGACTCACCCCCGGATACGCAGTATTTT
TRBJ2-7 TRBV7-2 . once 13 CASSPVGGYEQYF TGTGCCAGCAGCCCAGTCGGTGGCTACGAGCAGTACTTC
TRBJ2-7 TRBV20-1 . . 11 CSATLGYEQYF TGCAGTGCAACCCTCGGTTACGAGCAGTACTTC
TRBJ1-3 TRBV29-1 . few 16 CSVEDGHTISGNTIYF TGCAGCGTTGAAGACGGACACACCATCTCTGGAAACACCATATATTTT
TRBJ2-1 TRBV7-2 . . 14 CVSSLARVANEQFF TGTGTCAGCAGCTTAGCGCGGGTTGCTAATGAGCAGTTCTTC
TRBJ2-1 TRBV29-1 TRBD2 . 13 CSVAGGGLNEQFF TGCAGCGTTGCGGGGGGAGGTTTGAATGAGCAGTTCTTC
TRBJ2-5 TRBV7-2 TRBD2 few 16 CASSLGVLAGEETQYF TGTGCCAGCAGCTTAGGGGTTCTAGCGGGGGAAGAGACCCAGTACTTC
TRBJ1-5 TRBV6-1 . once 14 CASGAGDGNQPQHF TGTGCCAGCGGTGCAGGGGATGGCAATCAGCCCCAGCATTTT
TRBJ2-3 TRBV20-1 . . 13 CSARPQVTDTQYF TGCAGTGCTCGCCCCCAGGTCACAGATACGCAGTATTTT
TRBJ2-1 TRBV5-6 TRBD2 . 15 CASSLEALAGGSEFF TGTGCCAGCAGCTTGGAAGCACTAGCGGGGGGTTCAGAGTTCTTC
TRBJ2-7 TRBV12-3/TRBV12-4 TRBD2 few 19 CASSPGTSGGMKVRYEQYF TGTGCCAGCAGTCCAGGGACTAGCGGGGGAATGAAAGTACGGTACGAGCAGTACTTC
TRBJ1-6 TRBV6-1 . many 17 CASSYYQKSSYNSPLHF TGTGCCAGCAGCTATTACCAAAAGAGCTCCTATAATTCACCCCTCCACTTT
TRBJ1-2 TRBV7-9 TRBD1 few 15 CASSRTGRTNYGYTF TGTGCCAGCAGCAGGACAGGCCGAACTAACTATGGCTACACCTTC
TRBJ1-1 TRBV28 . few 11 CASSLGGKAFF TGTGCCAGCAGTTTGGGAGGGAAAGCTTTCTTT
TRBJ1-5 TRBV12-3/TRBV12-4 . . 11 CASSEPGPQHF TGTGCCAGCAGCGAGCCAGGGCCCCAGCATTTT
TRBJ2-5 TRBV14 . many 14 CASSQDLSLGTQYF TGTGCCAGCAGCCAAGATTTAAGTTTGGGGACCCAGTACTTC
TRBJ2-3 TRBV20-1 . few 13 CSAIPQSTDTQYF TGCAGTGCCATCCCCCAGTCCACAGATACGCAGTATTTT
TRBJ2-2 TRBV12-3/TRBV12-4 . many 13 CASKRLNTGELFF TGTGCCAGCAAAAGGCTGAACACCGGGGAGCTGTTTTTT
TRBJ2-7 TRBV6-6 . few 15 CASSYLRPSRYEQYF TGTGCCAGCAGTTACCTCCGTCCGTCACGCTACGAGCAGTACTTC
TRBJ1-4 TRBV3-1 TRBD1 few 16 CASSLRGGQTNEKLFF TGTGCCAGCAGTCTTCGGGGGGGACAGACTAATGAAAAACTGTTTTTT
TRBJ1-2 TRBV20-1 TRBD1 many 14 CSARKGATNYGYTF TGCAGTGCTAGGAAGGGGGCCACTAACTATGGCTACACCTTC
TRBJ1-2 TRBV7-9 . many 13 CASIEAGVHGYTF TGTGCCAGCATTGAGGCAGGGGTACATGGCTACACCTTC
TRBJ2-2 TRBV6-2/TRBV6-3 . . 13 CAIYRVNTGELFF TGTGCCATATACCGGGTCAACACCGGGGAGCTGTTTTTT
TRBJ2-7 TRBV29-1 . few 11 CSLQRRYEQYF TGCAGCCTACAACGGCGGTACGAGCAGTACTTC
TRBJ2-5 TRBV6-5 TRBD1 few 17 CASSYAAGGAGAETQYF TGTGCCAGCAGTTACGCGGCAGGGGGCGCCGGAGCGGAGACCCAGTACTTC
TRBJ2-5 TRBV7-8 . many 14 CASSRSRGPGTQYF TGTGCCAGCAGCAGAAGCCGGGGCCCGGGGACCCAGTACTTC
TRBJ2-7 TRBV9 . many 15 CASSVDRDTTYEQYF TGTGCCAGCAGCGTCGACCGGGACACGACCTACGAGCAGTACTTC
TRBJ1-5 TRBV19 TRBD1 many 14 CASIGRGGNQPQHF TGTGCCAGTATAGGCAGGGGGGGCAATCAGCCCCAGCATTTT
TRBJ2-2 TRBV2 TRBD2 many 18 CASSDEGLAGEGTGELFF TGTGCCAGCAGTGACGAGGGACTAGCGGGAGAGGGCACCGGGGAGCTGTTTTTT
TRBJ1-1 TRBV5-1 . many 15 CASSYIRDTNTEAFF TGCGCCAGCAGCTACATTAGGGATACGAACACTGAAGCTTTCTTT
TRBJ1-5 TRBV2 . . 13 CASSVQDNQPQHF TGTGCCAGCAGCGTACAGGACAATCAGCCCCAGCATTTT
TRBJ2-3 TRBV9 . . 17 CASSPTGSSLSTDTQYF TGTGCCAGCAGCCCAACAGGGAGCTCCCTTAGCACAGATACGCAGTATTTT
TRBJ2-3 TRBV21-1 . many 14 CASSKDGETDTQYF TGTGCCAGCAGCAAAGACGGGGAAACAGATACGCAGTATTTT
TRBJ1-1 TRBV4-3 . . 12 CASSQGDTEAFF TGCGCCAGCAGCCAAGGGGACACTGAAGCTTTCTTT
TRBJ2-3 TRBV30 TRBD2 . 16 CAWSVAAGTFTDTQYF TGTGCCTGGAGTGTCGCAGCGGGGACTTTCACAGATACGCAGTATTTT
TRBJ2-2 TRBV12-3/TRBV12-4 . few 16 CASSPPRAGLNGELFF TGTGCCAGCAGTCCCCCACGGGCGGGGTTGAACGGGGAGCTGTTTTTT
TRBJ2-2 TRBV6-1 TRBD2 . 16 CASRLAGGLVAGELFF TGTGCCTCCCGTCTCGCGGGGGGGCTGGTAGCCGGGGAGCTGTTTTTT
TRBJ1-2 TRBV20-1 TRBD1 many 13 CSASGGTADGYTF TGCAGTGCTAGCGGGGGGACAGCGGATGGCTACACCTTC
TRBJ2-4 TRBV5-5 . . 16 CASSLDRDVAKNIQYF TGTGCCAGCAGCTTGGACAGGGACGTAGCCAAAAACATTCAGTACTTC
TRBJ2-3 TRBV6-4 . many 15 CASSDRGAGTDTQYF TGTGCCAGCAGTGACCGCGGGGCAGGCACAGATACGCAGTATTTT
TRBJ2-2 TRBV29-1 TRBD2 many 14 CSVLAGANTGELFF TGCAGCGTTCTGGCGGGGGCGAACACCGGGGAGCTGTTTTTT
TRBJ1-4 TRBV14 . many 15 CASSPSTATNEKLFF TGTGCCAGCAGCCCTTCCACTGCAACTAATGAAAAACTGTTTTTT